Below, one TCR beta chain is given with its context. Its antigen target is currently unknown. It has no much larger one-base neighbor in the sample; base qualities were not kept. The germline V gene encodes CDR1 SGHAT and CDR2 FQNNGV. Inclusive of the bounding cysteine and phenylalanine, the CDR3 is 15 residues long. Here the CDR3 DNA is all that survives: 45 bases in frame from base 1. Trimming costs V 5 bases and J 4 bases, and their ends lie 14 bases apart. Donors were healthy HIV-negative adults with no recently reported acute infections or vaccinations. Only Caucasian adults living in Nashville, Tennessee, USA were represented among the donors. CD4+ T cells were enriched by magnetic negative selection, after which naive cells were positively selected on CD45RA and the negative fraction was taken as the memory subset. After blood collection by leukapheresis, PBMCs were isolated using Ficoll-Histopaque density gradient centrifugation and then cryopreserved in the vapor phase of liquid nitrogen. Analytical flow cytometry was used to check the purity and quantity of each magnetically sorted T cell population. Genomic DNA was isolated from each sorted fraction and quantified by UV absorbance on a Nanodrop 2000c.

TCR CDR3 regions were amplified from genomic DNA by multiplex PCR using the deep immunoSEQ assay. Genomic DNA extracted from each cell subset was distributed evenly over all wells of several immunoSEQ 96-well plates, and each plate served as one replicate. Each replicate PCR for sorted subsets received roughly 200 ng genomic DNA, equal to roughly 30,000 T cell genomes. The purified libraries were quantified using a Qubit 3.0 fluorometer, sized with a Bioanalyzer 2100, and then quantified again using the KAPA Library Quantification kit. Every immunoSEQ 96-well plate was sequenced on a dedicated single-read 150-cycle Illumina NextSeq 550 flow cell. In the paper's pipeline: Because the immunoSEQ output held only junctional sequences and lacked quality scores, the filtering could not match the filtering applied to full-length reads. To assign V/J genes and CDR3, sequences were annotated against IMGT germline references using PyIR, a Python wrapper for IgBLAST v1.9. Reads were removed for weak V/J assignments (E-value above 1e-6), missing CDR3, stop codons, out-of-frame junctions, or ambiguous translated residues. V3J clonotypes were defined as sequences sharing an identical inferred V gene, J gene, and CDR3 amino acid sequence. To compute the percentage overlap between repertoires, the number of shared unique clonotypes was divided by the size of the smaller repertoire. Repertoire richness was assessed with RTK rarefaction, the Chao1 estimator, and Recon v2.1 estimates of unobserved clonotypes. Generation probabilities were computed with OLGA for all TCRbeta clonotypes obtained by the gDNA method from several donors. This is the immuneACCESS table as TCRdb keeps it, with only in-frame sequences that have V and J called. A part of the clones is gone; compared with another copy, unresolved V genes explain less than half, and the rest is unexplained. V and J calls and clone size follow that table, whereas D and trimming were derived from the DNA. A total of some 2.4 million clones appear in this sample, 93% of them only once. The ten largest clonotypes hold 0.36% of the sample.

These data belong to a study of shared clonotypes between healthy human individuals (dated by TCRdb to 2020 to 2022). Regarding the complete study: A couple of women and a few men aged 18 to 49 years were included in the cohort. Each donor's leukapheresis produced roughly between roughly 0.85 and 9.5 billion PBMCs. Per donor, three plates each were used for CD4 naive and CD4 memory, two for CD8 naive, and one for CD8 memory. To estimate repertoire size and how much clonotypes are shared between individuals, the study performed deep sequencing of blood TCR repertoires from a few healthy adults. To increase sequencing depth and limit assay-specific biases, different laboratories used diverse techniques to prepare libraries and sequence TCR repertoires. Study-level results and caveats: Rarefaction of sorted-subset datasets indicated incomplete sequencing despite the large sequencing depth. When a handful of donors were compared, the shared fraction of clonotypes was around 4.6% for naive CD4, roughly 3.4% for naive CD8, 2.3% for memory CD4, and less than 0.5% for memory CD8. Only blood was sampled, and tissue TCR repertoires likely differ from those in blood. Estimated clonotype richness was generally larger for naive than for memory subsets. Higher generation probabilities were observed for clonotypes shared by all four sorted-subset donors than for non-shared clonotypes. Because the study included a small number of donors, the genetic and exposure-history diversity represented was limited. Based on pairwise subsampling, the degree of clonotype sharing among donors was expected to be affected by sequencing depth.

This chain joins TRBV11-2 to TRBJ1-4, with a weak D call of TRBD1 (5 bases match). This receptor was taken from a man younger than 30 in good health. Some clones in this sample may be carry-over from other donors' samples. Source material: naive CD4+ T cells from PBMCs. The cell subset or site label, read with the paper, signifies: CD45RA+ positively selected. Read as DNA, the sequence is TGTGCCAGCAGCACCCCGGGGGTCCTTAATGAAAAACTGTTTTTT. The translation is CASSTPGVLNEKLFF.